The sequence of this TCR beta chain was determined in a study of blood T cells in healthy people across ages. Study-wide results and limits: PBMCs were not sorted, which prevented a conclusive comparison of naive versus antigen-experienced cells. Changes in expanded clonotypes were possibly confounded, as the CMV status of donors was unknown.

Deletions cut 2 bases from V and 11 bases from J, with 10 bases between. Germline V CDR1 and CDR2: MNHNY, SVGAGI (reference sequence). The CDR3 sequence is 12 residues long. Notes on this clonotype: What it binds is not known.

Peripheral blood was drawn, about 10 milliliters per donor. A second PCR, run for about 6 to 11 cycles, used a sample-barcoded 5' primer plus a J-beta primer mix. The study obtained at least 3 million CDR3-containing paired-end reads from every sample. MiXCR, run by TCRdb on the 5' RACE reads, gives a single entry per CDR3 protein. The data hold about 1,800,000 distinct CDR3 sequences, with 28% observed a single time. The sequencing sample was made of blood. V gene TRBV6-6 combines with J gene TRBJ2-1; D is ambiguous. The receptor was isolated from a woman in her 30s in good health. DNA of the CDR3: TGTGCCAGCAGTTACGCAGAGGAGCAGCAGTTCTTC. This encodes CASSYAEEQQFF.